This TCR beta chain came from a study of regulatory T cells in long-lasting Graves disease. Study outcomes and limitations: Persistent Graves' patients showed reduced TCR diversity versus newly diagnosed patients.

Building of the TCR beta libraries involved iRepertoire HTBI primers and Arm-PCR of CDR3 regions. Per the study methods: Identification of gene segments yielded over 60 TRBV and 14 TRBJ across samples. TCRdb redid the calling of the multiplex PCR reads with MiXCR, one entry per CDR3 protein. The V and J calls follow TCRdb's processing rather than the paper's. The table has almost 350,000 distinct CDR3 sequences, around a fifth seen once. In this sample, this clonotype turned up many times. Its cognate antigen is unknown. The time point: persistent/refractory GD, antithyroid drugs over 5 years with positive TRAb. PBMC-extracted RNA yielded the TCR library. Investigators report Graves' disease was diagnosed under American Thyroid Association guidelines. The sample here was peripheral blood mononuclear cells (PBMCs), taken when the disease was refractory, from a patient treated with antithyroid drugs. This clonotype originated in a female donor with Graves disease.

In nucleotides, the CDR3 is TGTGCCAGCAGAATAGGGGCCCGCAGGGGGTGGACTGAAGCTTTCTTT. Translated: CASRIGARRGWTEAFF. This chain uses TRBV12-3 or TRBV12-4 with TRBJ1-1; 7 bases are a match to TRBD1. Trimming cost V 6 bases and J 5 bases; bases outside gene matches: 15. The CDR3 totals 16 residues.